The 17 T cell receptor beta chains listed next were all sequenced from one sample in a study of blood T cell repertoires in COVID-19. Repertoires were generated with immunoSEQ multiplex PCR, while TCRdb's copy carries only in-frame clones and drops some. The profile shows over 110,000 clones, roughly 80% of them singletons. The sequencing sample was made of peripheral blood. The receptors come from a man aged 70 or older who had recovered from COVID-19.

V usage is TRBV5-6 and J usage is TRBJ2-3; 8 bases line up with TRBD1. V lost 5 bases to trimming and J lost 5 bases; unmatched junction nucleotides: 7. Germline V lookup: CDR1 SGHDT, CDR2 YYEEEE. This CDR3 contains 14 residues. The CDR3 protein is CASRPQGAGDTQYF. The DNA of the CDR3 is TGTGCCAGCAGACCGCAGGGGGCCGGAGATACGCAGTATTTT.

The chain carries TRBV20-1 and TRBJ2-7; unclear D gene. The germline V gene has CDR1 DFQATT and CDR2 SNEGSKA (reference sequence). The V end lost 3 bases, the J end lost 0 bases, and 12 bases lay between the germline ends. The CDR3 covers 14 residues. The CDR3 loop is CSASFAGSSYEQYF. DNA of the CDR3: TGCAGTGCTAGTTTTGCCGGGTCCTCCTACGAGCAGTACTTC.

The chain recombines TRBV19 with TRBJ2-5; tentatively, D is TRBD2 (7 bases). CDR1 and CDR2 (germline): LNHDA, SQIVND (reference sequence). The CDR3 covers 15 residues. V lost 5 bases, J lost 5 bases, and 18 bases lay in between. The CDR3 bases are TGTGCCAGTAGTGTACAGGGAGGGCGCAGGGAGACCCAGTACTTC. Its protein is CASSVQGGRRETQYF.

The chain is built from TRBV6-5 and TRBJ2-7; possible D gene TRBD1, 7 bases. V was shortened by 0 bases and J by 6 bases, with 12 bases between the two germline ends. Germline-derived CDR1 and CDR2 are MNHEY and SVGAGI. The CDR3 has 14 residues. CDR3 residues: CASSYSGQEGEQYF. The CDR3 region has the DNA TGTGCCAGCAGTTACTCAGGACAGGAGGGCGAGCAGTACTTC.

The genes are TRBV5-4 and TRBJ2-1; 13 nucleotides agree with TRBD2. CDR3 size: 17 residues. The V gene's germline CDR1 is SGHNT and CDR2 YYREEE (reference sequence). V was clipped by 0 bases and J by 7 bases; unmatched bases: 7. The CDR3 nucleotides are TGTGCCAGCAGCTTGGGGGGACTAGCGGGATGGGGTAATGAGCAGTTCTTC. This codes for CASSLGGLAGWGNEQFF.

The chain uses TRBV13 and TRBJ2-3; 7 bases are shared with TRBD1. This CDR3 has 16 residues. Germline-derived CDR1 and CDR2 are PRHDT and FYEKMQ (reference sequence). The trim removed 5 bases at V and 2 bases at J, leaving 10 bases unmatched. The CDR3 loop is CASSERDRGYTDTQYF. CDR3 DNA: TGTGCCAGCAGCGAACGGGACAGAGGTTACACAGATACGCAGTATTTT.

The CDR3 DNA is TGCGCCAGCAGCCAAGATTTAGCGCTAGCGGTTCTAGGGGGCACAGATACGCAGTATTTT. This sequence encodes CASSQDLALAVLGGTDTQYF. The chain joins TRBV4-3 to TRBJ2-3; TRBD2 agrees at 7 bases. CDR3 length: 20 amino acids. The V and J ends lost 0 bases and 1 base, in that order; junction bases with no gene match: 16. Looked up from germline, CDR1 is LGHNA and CDR2 is YSLEER.

The CDR3 sequence is CASRSRGTPTGELFF. CDR3 sequence (DNA): TGTGCCAGCAGGTCAAGGGGGACACCTACCGGGGAGCTGTTTTTT. The V call is TRBV7-9, the J call TRBJ2-2; D might be TRBD1 (6 bases). The germline V gene has CDR1 SEHNR and CDR2 FQNEAQ (reference sequence). The CDR3 consists of 15 residues. The germline V and J ends were trimmed by 6 bases and 5 bases, with 16 bases remaining between them.

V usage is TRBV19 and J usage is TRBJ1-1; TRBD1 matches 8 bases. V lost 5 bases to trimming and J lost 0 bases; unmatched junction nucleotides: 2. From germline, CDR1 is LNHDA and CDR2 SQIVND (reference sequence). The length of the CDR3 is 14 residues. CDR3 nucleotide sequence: TGTGCCAGTAGTCACAGGGGGGTGAACACTGAAGCTTTCTTT. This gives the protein CASSHRGVNTEAFF.

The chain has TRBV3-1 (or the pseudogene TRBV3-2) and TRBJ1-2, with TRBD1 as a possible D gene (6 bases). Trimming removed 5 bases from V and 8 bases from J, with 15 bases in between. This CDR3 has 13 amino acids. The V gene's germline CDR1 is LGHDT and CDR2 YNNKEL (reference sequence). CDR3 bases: TGTGCCAGCAGCGTGCCGGACAGCCGAGGCTACACCTTC. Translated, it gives CASSVPDSRGYTF.

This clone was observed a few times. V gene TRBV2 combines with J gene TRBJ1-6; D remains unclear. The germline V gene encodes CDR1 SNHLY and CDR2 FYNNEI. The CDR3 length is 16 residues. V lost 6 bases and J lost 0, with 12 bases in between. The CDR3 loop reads CASSLDSSSYNSPLHF. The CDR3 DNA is TGTGCCAGCAGCCTCGACTCAAGCTCCTATAATTCACCCCTCCACTTT.

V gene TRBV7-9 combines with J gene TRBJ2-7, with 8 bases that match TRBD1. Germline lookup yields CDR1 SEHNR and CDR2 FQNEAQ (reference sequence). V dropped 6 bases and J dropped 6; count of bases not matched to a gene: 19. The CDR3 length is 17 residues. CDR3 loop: CASSSPEGGQGPFEQYF. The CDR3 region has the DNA TGTGCCAGCAGTTCCCCGGAAGGCGGACAGGGCCCTTTCGAGCAGTACTTC.

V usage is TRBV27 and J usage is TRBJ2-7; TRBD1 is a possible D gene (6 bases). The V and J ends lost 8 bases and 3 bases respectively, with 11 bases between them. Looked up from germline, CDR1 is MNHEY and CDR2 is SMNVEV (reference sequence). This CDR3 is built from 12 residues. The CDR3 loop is CASVWGHYEQYF. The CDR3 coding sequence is TGTGCCAGCGTGTGGGGACACTACGAGCAGTACTTC.

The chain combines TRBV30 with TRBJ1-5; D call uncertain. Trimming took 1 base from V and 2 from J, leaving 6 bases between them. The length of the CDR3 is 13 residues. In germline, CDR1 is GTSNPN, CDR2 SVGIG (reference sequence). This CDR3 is CAWSDSRNQPQHF. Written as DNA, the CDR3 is TGTGCCTGGAGTGACAGCCGCAATCAGCCCCAGCATTTT.

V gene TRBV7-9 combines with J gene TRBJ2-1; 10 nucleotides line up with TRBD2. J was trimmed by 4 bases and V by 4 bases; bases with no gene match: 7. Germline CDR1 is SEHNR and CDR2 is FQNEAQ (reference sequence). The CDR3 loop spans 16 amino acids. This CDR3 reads CASSSTSSGSYNEQFF. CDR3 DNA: TGTGCCAGCAGCTCTACTTCTAGCGGGAGTTACAATGAGCAGTTCTTC.

The DNA for the CDR3 is TGCGCCAGCAGCTTGGTACAGGGGAGGAATCCTAGCACAGATACGCAGTATTTT. Amino acid sequence: CASSLVQGRNPSTDTQYF. The gene calls are TRBV5-1 and TRBJ2-3; weak D call: TRBD1 (7 bases). This CDR3 spans 18 amino acids. CDR1 SGHRS and CDR2 YFSETQ come from the germline V gene. Deletions cut 0 bases from V and 0 bases from J, with 17 bases between.

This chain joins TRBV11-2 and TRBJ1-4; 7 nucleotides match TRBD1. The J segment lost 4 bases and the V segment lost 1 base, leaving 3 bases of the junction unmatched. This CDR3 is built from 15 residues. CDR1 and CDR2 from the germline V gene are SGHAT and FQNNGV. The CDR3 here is CASSLGTGHNEKLFF. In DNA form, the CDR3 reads TGTGCCAGCAGCTTAGGGACAGGCCATAATGAAAAACTGTTTTTT.